A single sample is the source of the 14 T cell receptor beta chains below, sequenced in a study of shared clonotypes between healthy human individuals. Here immunoSEQ multiplex PCR was the method, and the copy in TCRdb shows in-frame clones only, minus some. The table lists fewer than 1.4 million clones, more than 75% of them singletons, with 0.61% in the top ten. Sequencing was done on a sample of memory CD4+ T cells from PBMCs. The subset is: CD45RA-negative fraction. The receptors were sampled from a man between 18 and 35 years old in good health. Some clones in this sample may be carry-over from other donors' samples.

This clone was observed a single time. The gene calls are TRBV28 and TRBJ1-3; TRBD1 matches 8 bases. Losses at the gene ends were 6 bases for V and 0 bases for J; bases not matched to a gene: 7. The CDR3 is 16 amino acids. Germline V gene sequence: CDR1 MDHEN, CDR2 SYDVKM. CDR3 protein: CASSPTGAFSGNTIYF. In DNA, the CDR3 is TGTGCCAGCAGCCCGACAGGGGCCTTCTCTGGAAACACCATATATTTT.

The chain uses TRBV7-3 and TRBJ1-5; D unclear. Germline V CDR1 and CDR2: SGHTA, FQGTGA. The germline V and J ends were trimmed by 0 bases and 6 bases, with 6 bases remaining between them. The CDR3 covers 13 residues. Here the CDR3 reads CASSLTFGQPQHF. The CDR3 nucleotides read TGTGCCAGCAGCTTAACGTTCGGTCAGCCCCAGCATTTT.

This chain connects TRBV5-4 to TRBJ1-1; D gene uncertain. Per the germline V gene, CDR1 is SGHNT and CDR2 is YYREEE (reference sequence). The germline V and J ends were trimmed by 1 base and 0 bases, with 10 bases remaining between them. The CDR3 consists of 15 residues. The CDR3 DNA reads as TGTGCCAGCAGCTTGACAGCCAACATGAACACTGAAGCTTTCTTT. Translation: CASSLTANMNTEAFF.

V usage is TRBV9 and J usage is TRBJ2-4; tentatively, D is TRBD1 (5 bases). Trimming cost V 0 bases and J 8 bases, with 15 bases left between them. The length of the CDR3 is 15 residues. Germline V gene sequence: CDR1 SGDLS, CDR2 YYNGEE. CDR3 sequence (DNA): TGTGCCAGCAGCGTAGAAGGCGGCCCAGGGTACATTCAGTACTTC. It codes for CASSVEGGPGYIQYF.

The chain has TRBV28 and TRBJ2-7; D is undetermined. Germline CDR1 reads MDHEN; CDR2 reads SYDVKM. V dropped 3 bases and J dropped 5 bases, with 8 bases sitting between them. This CDR3 contains 12 residues. The CDR3 reads CASSLVGNEQYF. Here the CDR3 DNA reads TGTGCCAGCAGTTTGGTTGGGAACGAGCAGTACTTC.

V gene TRBV2 combines with J gene TRBJ2-2; no definite D call. The CDR3 contains 16 residues. Germline CDR1 and CDR2: SNHLY and FYNNEI. Between the trimmed V and J ends, which lost 1 base and 1 base, there was a span of 10 bases. The CDR3 DNA sequence: TGTGCCAGCAGTGAAGTTCGGTGGGGGAACACCGGGGAGCTGTTTTTT. Protein sequence: CASSEVRWGNTGELFF.

The V gene is TRBV6-1, the J gene TRBJ2-3, with 7 bases matching TRBD1. The CDR3 covers 14 residues. The germline gives CDR1 MNHNS, CDR2 SASEGT. V dropped 3 bases and J dropped 4; count of bases not matched to a gene: 4. The CDR3 spells CASSDTGASDTQYF. In DNA, the CDR3 is TGTGCCAGCAGTGATACAGGGGCGTCAGATACGCAGTATTTT.

As regards this clone: The identical CDR3 is also encoded by other nucleotide sequences in the sample. The chain uses TRBV9 and TRBJ1-3; D is possibly TRBD1 (6 bases). The CDR3 extends over 14 amino acids. V lost 4 bases to trimming and J lost 0 bases, with 8 bases between them. Germline CDR1 reads SGDLS; CDR2 reads YYNGEE. The DNA of the CDR3 is TGTGCCAGCAGCTTAGGGGGCTCTGGAAACACCATATATTTT. Protein: CASSLGGSGNTIYF.

The sample holds a few counts of this clone. The CDR3 DNA follows: TGTGCCAGCAGCCCATCTGGGGCACAGGGGTTGACTGAAGCTTTCTTT. Protein product: CASSPSGAQGLTEAFF. This chain uses TRBV11-3 with TRBJ1-1; 7 bases match TRBD1. The V gene end was trimmed by 5 bases and the J gene end by 5 bases; junction bases not matched to a gene: 14. The CDR3 contains 16 residues. The germline V gene encodes CDR1 SGHNT and CDR2 YENEEA.

Of note for this clone: A much more abundant neighbour one base away suggests this may be a read error. Since no conserved phenylalanine or tryptophan closes the CDR3, a read error is the likely cause. V is TRBV11-2 and J is TRBJ2-7; no firm D call. The CDR3 contains 14 residues. V lost 1 base and J lost 1, with 8 bases in between. CDR1 is SGHAT and CDR2 is FQNNGV in the germline V gene. The CDR3 sequence: CASSLGTYSYEQYL. CDR3 DNA: TGTGCCAGCAGCTTAGGAACGTATTCCTACGAGCAGTACCTC.

Of note for this clone: At the DNA level, this CDR3 is encoded by other sequences in the same sample as well. The chain links TRBV30 to TRBJ2-7, with no clear D. With 5 bases removed from V and 2 bases from J, the gap between germline ends came to 7 bases. In germline, CDR1 is GTSNPN, CDR2 SVGIG (reference sequence). This CDR3 comprises 11 residues. The CDR3 bases are TGTGCCTGGTCAACAGCCTACGAGCAGTACTTC. This sequence encodes CAWSTAYEQYF.

This clone turned up a few times. This sequence joins TRBV7-2 and TRBJ2-3; 10 positions match TRBD2. CDR1 SGHTA and CDR2 FQGNSA come from the germline V gene. V trimming: 6 bases; J trimming: 1 base; junction bases outside the gene matches: 4. The CDR3 length is 15 residues. Here the CDR3 reads CASRLGTSGTDTQYF. The CDR3 DNA sequence: TGTGCCAGCAGACTCGGGACTAGCGGCACAGATACGCAGTATTTT.

This clone was seen more than once but under ten times. V usage is TRBV7-6 and J usage is TRBJ2-1; TRBD2 matches at 8 bases. J was trimmed by 2 bases and V by 2 bases; bases with no gene match: 8. CDR1 and CDR2 from the germline V gene are SGHVS and FNYEAQ. The CDR3 contains 17 residues. CDR3 sequence (DNA): TGTGCCAGCAGCTTAATATCTACTAGCGGCACCTACAATGAGCAGTTCTTC. Translated: CASSLISTSGTYNEQFF.

This clone was detected many times. The chain has TRBV30 and TRBJ2-4, with D unresolved. Per germline, CDR1 GTSNPN and CDR2 SVGIG (reference sequence). CDR3 length equals 11 residues. The V end was cut by 3 bases, the J end by 9 bases, with 9 bases between. CDR3 sequence (DNA): TGTGCCTGGAGGGGGTCGGCCATTCAGTACTTC. This sequence encodes CAWRGSAIQYF.